This passage covers 27 T cell receptor beta chains from one sample sequenced in a study of T cell responses to AZD1222 COVID-19 vaccine. Profiling relied on immunoSEQ multiplex PCR, and the TCRdb table lists in-frame clones only, not all of them. The sample has about 100,000 clones; about 87% are singletons. This sample comprised peripheral blood, obtained on day 0 of AZD1222 vaccination. The receptors here all came from an adult in good health.

The rearrangement uses TRBV5-1 and TRBJ2-1; TRBD2 aligns across 8 bases. Germline CDR1 is SGHRS and CDR2 is YFSETQ. J was trimmed by 4 bases and V by 3 bases; bases with no gene match: 3. This CDR3 is 14 amino acids long. The chain's CDR3 is CASSSGLGYNEQFF. CDR3 DNA: TGCGCCAGCAGCTCGGGACTAGGGTACAATGAGCAGTTCTTC.

This rearrangement joins TRBV30 to TRBJ2-7; 11 nucleotides agree with TRBD2. This CDR3 contains 19 residues. Germline CDR1 GTSNPN, CDR2 SVGIG (reference sequence). J was trimmed by 2 bases and V by 1 base; bases with no gene match: 16. The CDR3: CAWSALLGLAGGTPYEQYF. CDR3 DNA sequence: TGTGCCTGGAGTGCCCTCCTCGGGCTAGCGGGAGGTACCCCCTACGAGCAGTACTTC. The complete variable domain, with remaining parts taken from reference TRBV30 and TRBJ2-7, reads SQTIHQWPATLVQPVGSPLSLECTVEGTSNPNLYWYRQAAGRGLQLLFYSVGIGQISSEVPQNLSASRPQDRQFILSSKKLLLSDSGFYLCAWSALLGLAGGTPYEQYFGPGTRLTVT.

This clone was detected only a few times. V is TRBV7-2 and J is TRBJ1-1; unclear D gene. Between the trimmed V and J ends, which lost 3 bases and 4 bases, there was a span of 18 bases. In germline, CDR1 is SGHTA, CDR2 FQGNSA. The CDR3 contains 16 residues. The CDR3 loop reads CASSFGNPLDGTEAFF. The CDR3 region has the DNA TGTGCCAGCAGCTTTGGGAACCCGTTGGATGGCACTGAAGCTTTCTTT.

The chain uses TRBV15 and TRBJ1-4; 7 nucleotides match TRBD1. Losses at the gene ends were 0 bases for V and 0 bases for J; bases not matched to a gene: 7. This CDR3 is built from 18 residues. Germline CDR1 reads LNHNV; CDR2 reads YYDKDF (reference sequence). The CDR3 loop is CATSRDLVTGATNEKLFF. In DNA, the CDR3 is TGTGCCACCAGCAGAGATCTCGTCACAGGGGCAACTAATGAAAAACTGTTTTTT.

The CDR3 region has the DNA TGTGCCAGCAGTTATAGGGCTAGCGGGAGTTCAAATGAGCAGTTCTTC. This codes for CASSYRASGSSNEQFF. The V and J genes are TRBV6-5 and TRBJ2-1; 10 bases line up with TRBD2. This CDR3 spans 16 amino acids. CDR1 is MNHEY and CDR2 is SVGAGI in the germline V gene. Trimming at V came to 3 bases and at J to 7 bases, leaving 9 bases not matched to a gene.

This clone came up a few times. The gene calls are TRBV2 and TRBJ1-4, with TRBD1 as a possible D gene (5 bases). V lost 6 bases and J lost 5, with 13 bases in between. Germline V gene sequence: CDR1 SNHLY, CDR2 FYNNEI. The CDR3 consists of 14 residues. The CDR3 DNA follows: TGTGCCAGCAGCGCTACAGGAAACAATGAAAAACTGTTTTTT. Amino acids: CASSATGNNEKLFF.

The genes are TRBV5-1 and TRBJ2-2; 8 positions match TRBD2. Trimming removed 4 bases from V and 7 bases from J; junction bases left unmatched: 12. Germline values: CDR1 SGHRS, CDR2 YFSETQ. The CDR3 is 16 residues long. This chain's CDR3 is CASSPGRSGSNGELFF. CDR3 sequence (DNA): TGCGCCAGCAGCCCCGGTCGGAGCGGGAGTAACGGGGAGCTGTTTTTT.

The V and J genes are TRBV27 and TRBJ2-7, with 8 bases fitting TRBD1. The germline V gene has CDR1 MNHEY and CDR2 SMNVEV (reference sequence). This CDR3 spans 15 amino acids. With 4 bases clipped from V and 2 bases from J, the junction kept 7 bases outside the gene matches. The CDR3 sequence is CASSSAGTGTYEQYF. CDR3 sequence (DNA): TGTGCCAGCAGTTCAGCCGGGACAGGAACCTACGAGCAGTACTTC.

The chain uses TRBV6-5 and TRBJ2-1; 11 nucleotides match TRBD1. Germline V gene data show CDR1 as MNHEY and CDR2 as SVGAGI. The V and J ends lost 6 bases and 6 bases, in that order; junction bases with no gene match: 7. CDR3 size: 15 residues. The CDR3 reads CASRAGTGGLNEQFF. In DNA, the CDR3 is TGTGCCAGCAGAGCCGGGACAGGGGGACTCAATGAGCAGTTCTTC.

This chain uses TRBV7-8 with TRBJ2-1, with 10 bases that match TRBD2. The CDR3 consists of 17 residues. V dropped 1 base and J dropped 9; count of bases not matched to a gene: 12. The germline gives CDR1 SGHVS, CDR2 FQNEAQ. CDR3 sequence (DNA): TGTGCCAGCAGCTTAGGGGGGTCTAGCGGGAGTCGAGGTGAGCAGTTCTTC. Protein product: CASSLGGSSGSRGEQFF. The entire variable domain, with the rest obtained from reference TRBV7-8 and TRBJ2-1, is as follows: GAGVSQSPRYKVAKRGQDVALRCDPISGHVSLFWYQQALGQGPEFLTYFQNEAQLDKSGLPSDRFFAERPEGSVSTLKIQRTQQEDSAVYLCASSLGGSSGSRGEQFFGPGTRLTVL.

The rearrangement links TRBV4-2 to TRBJ1-1; D gene ambiguous. The ends were cut back, 0 bases at V and 3 bases at J, with 5 bases in the middle. The CDR3 consists of 13 residues. CDR1 and CDR2 (germline): LGHNA, YNFKEQ. CDR3 in DNA: TGTGCCAGCAGCCAAGACCGGTACACTGAAGCTTTCTTT. It is translated as CASSQDRYTEAFF.

The chain uses TRBV14 and TRBJ2-7, with D hard to call. Between the trimmed V and J ends, which lost 1 base and 6 bases, there was a span of 10 bases. This CDR3 is 13 amino acids long. The germline V gene has CDR1 SGHDN and CDR2 FVKESK. The CDR3 reads CASSQVSMSEQYF. The CDR3, as DNA: TGTGCCAGCAGCCAAGTTAGTATGTCCGAGCAGTACTTC. Variable domain in full (rest from reference TRBV14 and TRBJ2-7): EAGVTQFPSHSVIEKGQTVTLRCDPISGHDNLYWYRRVMGKEIKFLLHFVKESKQDESGMPNNRFLAERTGGTYSTLKVQPAELEDSGVYFCASSQVSMSEQYFGPGTRLTVT.

This clone was counted between two and nine times. The rearrangement joins TRBV7-9 to TRBJ2-7; tentatively, D is TRBD1 or TRBD2 (5 bases each). Trimming left V 6 bases short and J 1 base short, with 7 bases between. Germline V CDR1 and CDR2: SEHNR, FQNEAQ (reference sequence). The CDR3 is made up of 12 amino acids. Here the CDR3 DNA reads TGTGCCAGCAGGGGACCGTCCTACGAGCAGTACTTC. It codes for CASRGPSYEQYF.

The chain employs TRBV5-1 and TRBJ2-1; 12 bases are a match to TRBD2. V gave up 7 bases and J gave up 0 bases; unmatched junction bases: 11. The CDR3 runs to 18 residues. Germline V gene data show CDR1 as SGHRS and CDR2 as YFSETQ. CDR3 nucleotide sequence: TGCGCCAGCTGCGCTAGCGGGAGGGGTGGCCCCTCCTACAATGAGCAGTTCTTC. Protein: CASCASGRGGPSYNEQFF.

The chain combines TRBV27 with TRBJ2-1, with D possibly being TRBD2 (6 bases). V was shortened by 10 bases and J by 5 bases, with 12 bases between the two germline ends. Per the germline V gene, CDR1 is MNHEY and CDR2 is SMNVEV (reference sequence). CDR3 size: 12 residues. The CDR3 DNA follows: TGTGCCACCGGAGGGAGAAACAATGAGCAGTTCTTC. Its translation is CATGGRNNEQFF.

V usage is TRBV7-2 and J usage is TRBJ2-1; the D gene is possibly TRBD2 (5 bases). The CDR3 has 16 residues. From germline, CDR1 is SGHTA and CDR2 FQGNSA. Trimming removed 0 bases from V and 6 bases from J, with 15 bases in between. This CDR3 is CASSLAPDWAGNEQFF. The CDR3 DNA reads TGTGCCAGCAGCTTAGCGCCCGATTGGGCGGGCAATGAGCAGTTCTTC.

The rearrangement links TRBV7-3 to TRBJ1-1, with D unclear. The CDR3 covers 13 residues. Trimming took 5 bases from V and 3 from J, leaving 10 bases between them. Germline V gene sequence: CDR1 SGHTA, CDR2 FQGTGA. CDR3 DNA: TGTGCCAGCAGCCCCGCCCGGGACACTGAAGCTTTCTTT. Translation: CASSPARDTEAFF.

V is TRBV7-6 and J is TRBJ1-1; tentative D call: TRBD1 (5 bases). Germline V gene lookup returns CDR1 SGHVS and CDR2 FNYEAQ. The CDR3 covers 11 residues. The CDR3 sequence: CATVGGTEAFF. The CDR3 DNA follows: TGTGCTACGGTGGGGGGGACTGAAGCTTTCTTT.

The rearrangement links TRBV5-4 to TRBJ1-3, with D possibly matching TRBD1 (5 bases). CDR3 length: 16 residues. Per germline, CDR1 SGHNT and CDR2 YYREEE (reference sequence). The V end was cut by 4 bases, the J end by 0 bases, with 14 bases between. This CDR3 is CASSTGGRYSGNTIYF. The CDR3 nucleotides read TGTGCCAGCAGCACGGGGGGAAGATACTCTGGAAACACCATATATTTT.

For this clone: This sample also contains other DNA sequences that code for the same CDR3. This chain uses TRBV3-1 (or the pseudogene TRBV3-2) with TRBJ2-7, with 7 bases that match TRBD2. The CDR3 is 13 amino acids. V lost 4 bases to trimming and J lost 2 bases; unmatched junction nucleotides: 2. Germline CDR1 reads LGHDT; CDR2 reads YNNKEL (reference sequence). CDR3 sequence (DNA): TGTGCCAGCAGCCCGAGCGGGACCTACGAGCAGTACTTC. This gives the protein CASSPSGTYEQYF.

This clone was found many times. The rearrangement links TRBV19 to TRBJ2-1; D not resolved. Germline values: CDR1 LNHDA, CDR2 SQIVND (reference sequence). Trimming removed 7 bases from V and 7 bases from J, with 17 bases in between. This CDR3 region has 14 residues. The CDR3 spells CASNQVLYANEQFF. For the CDR3, the DNA is TGTGCCAGTAATCAGGTCCTATACGCGAATGAGCAGTTCTTC.

The rearrangement links TRBV18 to TRBJ2-6, with D unresolved. This CDR3 has 15 amino acids. V lost 5 bases, J lost 0 bases, and 8 bases lay in between. The germline V gene has CDR1 KGHSH and CDR2 LQKENI. The CDR3 region is CASSSKYSGANVLTF. In DNA form, the CDR3 reads TGTGCCAGCTCATCAAAGTACTCTGGGGCCAACGTCCTGACTTTC. Together with reference TRBV18 and TRBJ2-6, the CDR3 gives the full variable domain: NAGVMQNPRHLVRRRGQEARLRCSPMKGHSHVYWYRQLPEEGLKFMVYLQKENIIDESGMPKERFSAEFPKEGPSILRIQQVVRGDSAAYFCASSSKYSGANVLTFGAGSRLTVL.

The rearrangement joins TRBV21-1 to TRBJ1-1; the DNA was not used to check the table's D call, TRBD1. TRBV21-1 is a known pseudogene. The CDR3 spans 14 residues. The CDR3 sequence: CASSKAPQGGEAFF. The CDR3 coding sequence is TGTGCCAGCAGCAAAGCCCCACAGGGGGGTGAAGCTTTCTTT.

The J gene is TRBJ2-7, the V gene TRBV5-1; D not resolved. CDR3 length equals 13 residues. Germline values: CDR1 SGHRS, CDR2 YFSETQ. The V and J ends lost 0 bases and 5 bases respectively, with 9 bases between them. CDR3 protein: CASSLEIGDEQYF. Here the CDR3 DNA reads TGCGCCAGCAGCTTGGAGATCGGTGACGAGCAGTACTTC.

The V call is TRBV7-9, the J call TRBJ1-1; 9 bases are shared with TRBD1. CDR1 and CDR2 (germline): SEHNR, FQNEAQ (reference sequence). Unmatched junction bases numbered 14, after V lost 5 bases and J lost 7 bases. This CDR3 spans 16 amino acids. The CDR3 bases are TGTGCCAGCAGCCCAAGACAGGGGGGACGATTAGATGAAGCTTTCTTT. Its protein product is CASSPRQGGRLDEAFF.

J is TRBJ1-1 and V is TRBV18; 7 nucleotides match TRBD1. The V and J ends lost 3 bases and 7 bases, in that order; junction bases with no gene match: 5. Germline V gene lookup returns CDR1 KGHSH and CDR2 LQKENI. The CDR3 loop spans 13 amino acids. The CDR3 region has the DNA TGTGCCAGCTCACCTCCGGGACAGTTTGAAGCTTTCTTT. Residues: CASSPPGQFEAFF. The full variable domain, in which reference TRBV18 and TRBJ1-1 provide the parts outside the CDR3, is NAGVMQNPRHLVRRRGQEARLRCSPMKGHSHVYWYRQLPEEGLKFMVYLQKENIIDESGMPKERFSAEFPKEGPSILRIQQVVRGDSAAYFCASSPPGQFEAFFGQGTRLTVV.

The chain has TRBV28 and TRBJ2-7; 8 bases are a match to TRBD2. With V trimmed by 6 bases and J by 6 bases, 10 bases remained unmatched. The CDR3 is made up of 14 amino acids. The germline V gene encodes CDR1 MDHEN and CDR2 SYDVKM. CDR3 sequence reads: CASRLSGTRGEQYF. The CDR3 bases are TGTGCCAGCAGGCTGAGCGGGACTAGGGGCGAGCAGTACTTC.